A single sample is the source of the 4 T cell receptor beta chains below, sequenced in a study of OX40 agonist ivuxolimab in advanced cancers. Clones were read by immunoSEQ multiplex PCR, and TCRdb kept only the in-frame ones, dropping some. The sample yields tens of thousands of clones, about 93% seen once. Sequenced material: CD4+ or CD8+ T cells sorted from blood, taken in a trial of the OX40 agonist ivuxolimab. The receptors here all came from an adult with an advanced solid tumor such as melanoma, head and neck, liver or kidney cancer.

This chain joins TRBV19 and TRBJ2-2; 13 bases map to TRBD2. The trim removed 7 bases at V and 0 bases at J, leaving 2 bases unmatched. Germline V gives CDR1 LNHDA, CDR2 SQIVND (reference sequence). The CDR3 loop spans 16 amino acids. CDR3: CASTGLAGTNTGELFF. The CDR3 bases are TGTGCCAGTACGGGACTAGCGGGGACGAACACCGGGGAGCTGTTTTTT.

In its sample, this clone was seen once. The genes are TRBV10-1 and TRBJ2-1; D could derive from TRBD1 or TRBD2 (6 bases each). Between the trimmed V and J ends, which lost 5 bases and 3 bases, there was a span of 14 bases. Germline assignment: CDR1 WNHNN and CDR2 SYGVQD (reference sequence). This CDR3 has 15 amino acids. The CDR3: CASSPLGGLYNEQFF. CDR3 nucleotides: TGCGCCAGCAGTCCTCTCGGGGGCCTCTACAATGAGCAGTTCTTC.

This sequence joins TRBV5-1 and TRBJ2-7, with TRBD1 matching 10 bases. The V gene's germline CDR1 is SGHRS and CDR2 YFSETQ. CDR3 length: 15 residues. V shed 3 bases, J shed 3 bases, and the junction held 6 bases outside the gene matches. The CDR3 protein is CASSSRGTGVYEQYF. CDR3 DNA: TGCGCCAGCAGCTCTAGGGGGACAGGGGTCTACGAGCAGTACTTC.

The sample holds one count of this clone. The rearrangement uses TRBV7-2 and TRBJ2-7; D gene ambiguous. The CDR3 covers 14 residues. V was clipped by 1 base and J by 7 bases, with 14 bases between them. The germline CDR1 and CDR2 sequences are SGHTA and FQGNSA. The CDR3 is CASSLGPGNAEQYF. CDR3 nucleotides: TGTGCCAGCAGCTTAGGGCCAGGAAATGCGGAGCAGTACTTC.